This T cell receptor (beta chain) was documented in a study of T cells expressing NK-cell markers. Study background: The sequencing cohort of eight donors included seven HCMV-seropositive individuals and one seronegative individual.

TCRdb reanalyzed the 5' RACE reads, giving one entry per CDR3 protein sequence and no DNA. Its table lists about 170,000 distinct CDR3 sequences. The source material was blood T cells: a sorted CD56 or NKG2C T cell subset, CD4+ or CD8+ T cells, or bulk PBMC T cells (not recorded which). The clonotype originates from a man between 18 and 69 years old in good health.

The CDR3 here is CATSDLRGSSYNEQFF. The chain is built from TRBV24-1 and TRBJ2-1. Germline CDR1 KGHDR, CDR2 SFDVKD. The CDR3 sequence is 16 residues long.